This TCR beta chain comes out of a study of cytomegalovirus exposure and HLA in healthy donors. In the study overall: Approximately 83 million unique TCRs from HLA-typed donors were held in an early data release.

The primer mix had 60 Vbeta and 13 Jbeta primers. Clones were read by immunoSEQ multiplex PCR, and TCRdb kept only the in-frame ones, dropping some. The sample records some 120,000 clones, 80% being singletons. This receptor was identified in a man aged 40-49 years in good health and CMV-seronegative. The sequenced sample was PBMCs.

CDR3 in amino acids: CASSYSPQSYGYTF. The DNA for the CDR3 is TGTGCCAGCAGTTATTCTCCACAAAGCTATGGCTACACCTTC. The V gene is TRBV6-6, the J gene TRBJ1-2, with D unclear. Per the germline V gene, CDR1 is MNHNY and CDR2 is SVGAGI (reference sequence). V was clipped by 3 bases and J by 4 bases, with 12 bases between them. The CDR3 length is 14 residues.